The rows below give T cell receptor beta chains drawn from one sample of a study of glioma-infiltrating T cells after dendritic cell vaccination. Measured with immunoSEQ multiplex PCR; TCRdb has only the in-frame clones, and not every one. Of fewer than 65,000 clones in the sample, roughly 90% were seen once. Specimen: blood, collected after dendritic cell vaccination. Receptor source: a human donor with glioblastoma. CDR3s include the opening cysteine and the closing phenylalanine or tryptophan. D genes are given only for firm matches. Clone size is not always given. Where it is, it says once, few, many or a class for expanded clones.

TRBD1	TRBV10-3	-	TRBJ1-1	TGTGCCACCCGGTATGGACAGGGGAACACTGAAGCTTTCTTT	CATRYGQGNTEAFF
-	TRBV7-9	once	TRBJ1-2	TGTGCCAGCACACTCACGGCGGGTGGCTACACCTTC	CASTLTAGGYTF
-	TRBV2	-	TRBJ2-3	TGTGCCAGCACGGGGGTCACAGATACGCAGTATTTT	CASTGVTDTQYF
TRBD1	TRBV28	once	TRBJ1-2	TGTGCCAGCATCCCACCACCGGGACAGGGGATCCAGGGCTACACCTTC	CASIPPPGQGIQGYTF
-	TRBV5-1	-	TRBJ1-3	TGCGCCAGCAGCTTGGTTCAGGGGCCAGACTCTGGAAACACCATATATTTT	CASSLVQGPDSGNTIYF
-	TRBV19	-	TRBJ1-1	TGTGCCAGTAGTATAGTCGCAGGGTTGAACACTGAAGCTTTCTTT	CASSIVAGLNTEAFF
TRBD1	TRBV6-5	-	TRBJ1-1	TGTGCCAGCATTCCCCTCGGACAGGGGGACACTGAAGCTTTCTTT	CASIPLGQGDTEAFF
TRBD2	TRBV7-9	medium-sized	TRBJ2-2	TGTGCCAGCAGACCATCCCTAGCGGGAGGGGCCGGGGAGCTGTTTTTT	CASRPSLAGGAGELFF
-	TRBV4-2	-	TRBJ2-5	TGTGCCAGCAGCCAAGACCTCGGAGGGAGAGGGACCCAGTACTTC	CASSQDLGGRGTQYF
-	TRBV5-1	once	TRBJ2-2	TGCGCCAGCAGCTGGTCTCGGGAGGGGGCGTTCACCGGGGAGCTGTTTTTT	CASSWSREGAFTGELFF
-	TRBV5-6	-	TRBJ2-2	TGTGCCAGCAGCTTGGGACAGACAAACACCGGGGAGCTGTTTTTT	CASSLGQTNTGELFF
TRBD1	TRBV15	-	TRBJ2-1	TGTGCCACCAGCAGAAACTGGGACAGGAGCAATGAGCAGTTCTTC	CATSRNWDRSNEQFF
-	TRBV21-1	-	TRBJ1-5	TGTGCCAGCAGCAAAATGAGCAGGGAGGTGCGTAGCAATCAGCCCCAGCATTTT	CASSKMSREVRSNQPQHF
TRBD1	TRBV5-1	-	TRBJ1-2	TGCGCCAGCAGCTTGGTGGACAGGGTCGATGGCTACACCTTC	CASSLVDRVDGYTF
-	TRBV25-1	-	TRBJ1-3	TGTGCCAGCAGTCCCCTAATTGGGACACCAACTTACGGAAACACCATATATTTT	CASSPLIGTPTYGNTIYF
-	TRBV7-9	-	TRBJ1-2	TGTGCCAGCACCGAAATTGGGGACTCCTATGGCTACACCTTC	CASTEIGDSYGYTF
-	TRBV20-1	-	TRBJ1-2	TGCAGTGCTAACAGGGAGAGCGGCTACACCTTC	CSANRESGYTF
TRBD1	TRBV27	-	TRBJ2-3	TGTGCCAGCAGTCCAAGGGACAGGAGTTCAGATACGCAGTATTTT	CASSPRDRSSDTQYF
-	TRBV9	-	TRBJ2-2	TGTGCCAGCAGCGTAAGTAGCGGTTACACCGGGGAGCTGTTTTTT	CASSVSSGYTGELFF
TRBD1	TRBV5-1	-	TRBJ1-1	TGCGCCAGCAGCCCATACAGGGGCTCGGCTGAAGCTTTCTTT	CASSPYRGSAEAFF
-	TRBV29-1	-	TRBJ1-2	TGCAGCGTTGTATGGGGCTCCTATGGCTACACCTTC	CSVVWGSYGYTF
TRBD2	TRBV10-3	-	TRBJ2-3	TGTGCCATCCAGTCCCTAGCGGGAGGAACAGATACGCAGTATTTT	CAIQSLAGGTDTQYF
-	TRBV5-1	-	TRBJ1-4	TGCGCCAGCAGCTTCCAGGGGCTGTTTGAAAAACTGTTTTTT	CASSFQGLFEKLFF
-	TRBV2	-	TRBJ1-2	TGTGCCAGCAGTGAAGCGCACAGTTACTATGGCTACACCTTC	CASSEAHSYYGYTF
-	TRBV11-2	-	TRBJ2-7	TGTGCCAGCAGCAAAGGGGCCTACGAGCAGTACTTC	CASSKGAYEQYF
-	TRBV6-5	once	TRBJ2-6	TGTGCCAGCCTCTCTGGGGCCAACGTCCTGACTTTC	CASLSGANVLTF